Presented here are 10 T cell receptor beta chains from one specimen sequenced in a study of T cells in AML relapse after transplant. A modified RACE PCR on RNA, not multiplex PCR, amplified the TCR chains. MiXCR, run by TCRdb on the PCR reads, gives a single entry per CDR3 protein. The sample has about 1,500 distinct CDR3 sequences, about 7% seen once. The sequencing used bone marrow, either the whole sample or a sorted T cell fraction (not recorded which), collected in complete remission. These receptors were collected from a human donor who had a stem cell transplant for acute myeloid leukemia. Some T cells may be graft donor cells.

This clonotype is labeled medium-sized. V usage is TRBV6-5 and J usage is TRBJ2-5; no clear D. From germline, CDR1 is MNHEY and CDR2 SVGAGI. The CDR3 extends over 14 amino acids. V was pared by 2 bases and J by 4 bases, with 11 bases between. In DNA form, the CDR3 reads TGTGCCAGCAGTTACGGGATGAGAAGAGAGACCCAGTACTTC. It is translated as CASSYGMRRETQYF.

By its share, this clonotype is large. This chain joins TRBV11-2 and TRBJ1-1; tentative D call: TRBD1 (6 bases). The CDR3 has 13 amino acids. Trimming left V 3 bases short and J 9 bases short, with 14 bases between. CDR1 and CDR2 (germline): SGHAT, FQNNGV. CDR3 coding DNA: TGTGCCAGCAGCTTCCCGGGACACCCGAAAGCTTTCTTT. It is translated as CASSFPGHPKAFF.

In its sample, this clonotype is medium-sized. The rearrangement joins TRBV10-3 to TRBJ2-1, with TRBD2 matching over 10 bases. Trimming removed 6 bases from V and 4 bases from J; junction bases left unmatched: 6. The CDR3 runs to 15 residues. The germline CDR1 and CDR2 sequences are ENHRY and SYGVKD. DNA of the CDR3: TGTGCCATCAGGGAGACTAGCGGGTTATACAATGAGCAGTTCTTC. Translation gives CAIRETSGLYNEQFF.

Sample share makes this clonotype medium-sized. This chain joins TRBV10-3 and TRBJ2-6; the match to TRBD1 covers 7 bases. The CDR3 runs 18 residues. V was clipped by 4 bases and J by 0 bases; unmatched bases: 9. The germline V gene has CDR1 ENHRY and CDR2 SYGVKD. The DNA of the CDR3 is TGTGCCATCAGTGCAGGCCGGACAGGCAACTCTGGGGCCAACGTCCTGACTTTC. Translating it yields CAISAGRTGNSGANVLTF.

This clonotype is medium-sized within its sample. The chain couples TRBV5-5 to TRBJ1-1; D might be TRBD1 (6 bases). V lost 2 bases and J lost 0, with 14 bases in between. The germline V gene encodes CDR1 SGHKS and CDR2 YYEKEE (reference sequence). There are 16 residues in the CDR3. CDR3 sequence reads: CASSFQAGGLNTEAFF. In DNA, the CDR3 is TGTGCCAGCAGCTTTCAGGCCGGGGGCTTGAACACTGAAGCTTTCTTT.

By frequency in the sample, this clonotype is medium-sized (0.01 to 0.1%). The chain carries TRBV5-1 and TRBJ2-3; 11 bases are a match to TRBD2. Per germline, CDR1 SGHRS and CDR2 YFSETQ. Trimming cost V 5 bases and J 0 bases; bases outside gene matches: 11. The CDR3 totals 18 residues. This CDR3 reads CASSFTSGSYESTDTQYF. CDR3 DNA sequence: TGCGCCAGCAGTTTCACTAGCGGGAGTTATGAGAGCACAGATACGCAGTATTTT.

This clonotype qualifies as medium-sized. The chain carries TRBV20-1 and TRBJ2-7; 8 bases align to TRBD2. The CDR3 is 15 amino acids. CDR1 DFQATT and CDR2 SNEGSKA come from the germline V gene (reference sequence). V trimming: 6 bases; J trimming: 0 bases; junction bases outside the gene matches: 10. For the CDR3, the DNA is TGCAGTGCCCCTTCTAGCGGGCCGTTCTCCTACGAGCAGTACTTC. This gives the protein CSAPSSGPFSYEQYF.

This clonotype was observed once. The chain combines TRBV21-1 with TRBJ2-1; whether TRBD1, the table's D call, matches the DNA was not checked. TRBV21-1 constitutes a pseudogene. CDR3 length equals 16 residues. The CDR3 nucleotides are TGTGCCGGCAGCAAAGCAGACAGCCCGATGAACACTGAAGCTTCCTTC. This encodes CAGSKADSPMNTEASF.

By share of the sample, this clonotype is medium-sized. The V call is TRBV7-8, the J call TRBJ2-7; 7 bases are a match to TRBD2. Germline loops: CDR1 SGHVS, CDR2 FQNEAQ. The CDR3 length is 16 residues. V gave up 5 bases and J gave up 3 bases; unmatched junction bases: 13. The CDR3 coding sequence is TGTGCCAGCAGCCAACCCCGGAGAGGGAGGGACTACGAGCAGTACTTC. It is translated as CASSQPRRGRDYEQYF.

This clonotype was detected only a few times. The chain links TRBV10-2 to TRBJ2-2; no clear D gene. Trimming shortened V by 4 bases and J by 6 bases, and 0 bases separated the two germline ends. This CDR3 has 10 residues. The germline V gene encodes CDR1 WSHSY and CDR2 SAAADI. The CDR3 reads CASSAGELFF. CDR3 bases: TGCGCCAGCAGTGCCGGGGAGCTGTTTTTT.